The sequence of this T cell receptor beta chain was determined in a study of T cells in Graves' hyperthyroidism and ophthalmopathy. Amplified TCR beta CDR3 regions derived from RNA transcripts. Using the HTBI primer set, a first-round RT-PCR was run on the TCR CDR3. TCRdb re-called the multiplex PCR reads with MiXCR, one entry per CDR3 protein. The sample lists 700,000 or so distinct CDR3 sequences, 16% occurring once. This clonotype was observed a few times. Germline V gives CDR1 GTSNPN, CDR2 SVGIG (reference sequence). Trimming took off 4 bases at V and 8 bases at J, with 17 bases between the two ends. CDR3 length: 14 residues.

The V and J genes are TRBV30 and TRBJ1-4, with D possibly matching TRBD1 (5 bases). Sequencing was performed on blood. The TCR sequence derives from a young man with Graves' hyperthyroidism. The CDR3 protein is CAWTHPGVGEKLFF. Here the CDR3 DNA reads TGTGCCTGGACCCACCCGGGGGTAGGCGAAAAACTGTTTTTT.